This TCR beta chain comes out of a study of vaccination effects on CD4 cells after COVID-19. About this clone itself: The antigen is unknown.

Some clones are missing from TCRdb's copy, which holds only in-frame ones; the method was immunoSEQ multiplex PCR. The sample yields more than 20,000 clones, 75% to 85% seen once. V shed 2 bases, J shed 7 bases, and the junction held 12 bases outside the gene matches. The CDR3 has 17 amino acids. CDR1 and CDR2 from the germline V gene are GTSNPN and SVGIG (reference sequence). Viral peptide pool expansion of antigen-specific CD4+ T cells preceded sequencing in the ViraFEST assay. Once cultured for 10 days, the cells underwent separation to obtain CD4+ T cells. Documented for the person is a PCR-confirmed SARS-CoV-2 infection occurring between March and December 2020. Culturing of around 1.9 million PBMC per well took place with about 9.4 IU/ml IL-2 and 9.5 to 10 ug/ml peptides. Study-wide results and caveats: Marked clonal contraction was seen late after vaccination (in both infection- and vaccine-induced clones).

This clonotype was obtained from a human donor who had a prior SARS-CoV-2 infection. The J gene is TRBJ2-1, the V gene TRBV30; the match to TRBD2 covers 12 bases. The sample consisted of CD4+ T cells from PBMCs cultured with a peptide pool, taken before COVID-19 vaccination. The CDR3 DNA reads TGTGCCTGGAGTATATGGACTAGCGGGGTTCATGGGAATGAGCAGTTCTTC. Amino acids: CAWSIWTSGVHGNEQFF.